This is a list of T cell receptor beta chains from one sample in a study of early T cells in non-severe SARS-CoV-2 infection. TCRdb redid the calling of the 5' RACE reads with MiXCR, one entry per CDR3 protein. Of tens of thousands of distinct CDR3 sequences listed, 5.3% are singletons. The material sequenced was whole blood. These receptors came from an adult who was a healthcare worker with PCR-confirmed SARS-CoV-2 infection or an uninfected control (not recorded which). Both conserved end residues are part of each CDR3. The order of the fields is V gene, D gene, clone size, J gene, CDR3 DNA, CDR3 protein. A D gene is named only where the DNA matches it firmly. Clone sizes are given selectively: once, few, many, or a class where the clone is expanded.

v_gene: TRBV20-1
d_gene: TRBD2
abundance: few
j_gene: TRBJ2-1
CDR3nt: TGCAGTGCAAAGCGGGAGGGCTGGGGTTCCTACAATGAGCAGTTCTTC
CDR3aa: CSAKREGWGSYNEQFF

v_gene: TRBV30
d_gene: NA
abundance: NA
j_gene: TRBJ1-3
CDR3nt: TGTGCCTGGGCCCACTTACATGGAAACACCATATATTTT
CDR3aa: CAWAHLHGNTIYF

v_gene: TRBV11-2
d_gene: NA
abundance: few
j_gene: TRBJ2-1
CDR3nt: TGTGCCAGCAGCTTAGTCCCCCCAGGGAGCTCCTACAATGAGCAGTTCTTC
CDR3aa: CASSLVPPGSSYNEQFF

v_gene: TRBV29-1
d_gene: TRBD1
abundance: many
j_gene: TRBJ2-7
CDR3nt: TGCAGCGTTCAAAAACAGGGGGGAGAGCAGTACTTC
CDR3aa: CSVQKQGGEQYF

v_gene: TRBV20-1
d_gene: NA
abundance: many
j_gene: TRBJ1-3
CDR3nt: TGCAGTGCTAGAGTCGACGGAAACACCATATATTTT
CDR3aa: CSARVDGNTIYF

v_gene: TRBV3-1
d_gene: TRBD1
abundance: many
j_gene: TRBJ1-1
CDR3nt: TGTGCCAGCAGCCCTTATCGGGACAGGGGGGACACTGAAGCTTTCTTT
CDR3aa: CASSPYRDRGDTEAFF

v_gene: TRBV29-1
d_gene: TRBD2
abundance: many
j_gene: TRBJ2-5
CDR3nt: TGCAGCGTTGGGGTAGCGGGGGGCAGGGAGACCCAGTACTTC
CDR3aa: CSVGVAGGRETQYF

v_gene: TRBV24-1
d_gene: TRBD1
abundance: many
j_gene: TRBJ2-2
CDR3nt: TGTGCCACCATTGGGACAGACCTCCTGGATGGGGAGCTGTTTTTT
CDR3aa: CATIGTDLLDGELFF

v_gene: TRBV6-6
d_gene: TRBD1
abundance: many
j_gene: TRBJ2-5
CDR3nt: TGTGCCAGCACAAGGACAGGAGAGTACCAAGAGACCCAGTACTTC
CDR3aa: CASTRTGEYQETQYF

v_gene: TRBV18
d_gene: TRBD1
abundance: NA
j_gene: TRBJ1-5
CDR3nt: TGTGCCAGCTCATCCCTACCGGACAGGGGCAATCAGCCCCAGCATTTT
CDR3aa: CASSSLPDRGNQPQHF

v_gene: TRBV4-2
d_gene: NA
abundance: many
j_gene: TRBJ1-2
CDR3nt: TGTGCCAGCAGTCTAGTCCGCGGAGCTTTATATGGCTACACCTTC
CDR3aa: CASSLVRGALYGYTF

v_gene: TRBV4-1
d_gene: NA
abundance: many
j_gene: TRBJ1-5
CDR3nt: TGCGCCAGCAGCCAAGCTACAGGCCCACATCAGCCCCAGCATTTT
CDR3aa: CASSQATGPHQPQHF

v_gene: TRBV6-5
d_gene: TRBD1
abundance: many
j_gene: TRBJ1-2
CDR3nt: TGTGCCAGCAGTTACCGGGACAGGGGGCGGTATGGCTACACCTTC
CDR3aa: CASSYRDRGRYGYTF

v_gene: TRBV21-1
d_gene: NA
abundance: many
j_gene: TRBJ2-4
CDR3nt: TGTGCCAGCAGCAAAGGGGGTCTAGGGGACTTC
CDR3aa: CASSKGGLGDF

v_gene: TRBV12-3/TRBV12-4
d_gene: NA
abundance: many
j_gene: TRBJ2-3
CDR3nt: TGTGCCAGCACCTCGGGCAACACAGATACGCAGTATTTT
CDR3aa: CASTSGNTDTQYF

v_gene: TRBV15
d_gene: NA
abundance: many
j_gene: TRBJ1-2
CDR3nt: TGTGCCACCAGCAATGTTAGGGGGAACTATGGCTACACCTTC
CDR3aa: CATSNVRGNYGYTF

v_gene: TRBV20-1
d_gene: NA
abundance: few
j_gene: TRBJ2-5
CDR3nt: TGCAGTGCTAGTCCCACTCCGGTGGCCCAGTACTTC
CDR3aa: CSASPTPVAQYF

v_gene: TRBV29-1
d_gene: NA
abundance: many
j_gene: TRBJ2-6
CDR3nt: TGCAGCGTCCTGATCAGCTCTGGGGCCAACGTCCTGACTTTC
CDR3aa: CSVLISSGANVLTF

v_gene: TRBV20-1
d_gene: TRBD2
abundance: many
j_gene: TRBJ2-7
CDR3nt: TGCAGTGCTAGAGGGCGGGAGCGCTCCTACGAGCAGTACTTC
CDR3aa: CSARGRERSYEQYF

v_gene: TRBV12-3/TRBV12-4
d_gene: NA
abundance: NA
j_gene: TRBJ2-2
CDR3nt: TGTGCCAGCAGTTTTTCACTGGCGAACACCGGGGAGCTGTTTTTT
CDR3aa: CASSFSLANTGELFF

v_gene: TRBV20-1
d_gene: NA
abundance: NA
j_gene: TRBJ1-6
CDR3nt: TGCAGTGCTGGAAATCTCAATTCACCCCTCCACTTT
CDR3aa: CSAGNLNSPLHF

v_gene: TRBV2
d_gene: TRBD1
abundance: many
j_gene: TRBJ1-1
CDR3nt: TGTGCCAGCAGGGGACAGGGGCGAATGAACACTGAAGCTTTCTTT
CDR3aa: CASRGQGRMNTEAFF

v_gene: TRBV2
d_gene: TRBD2
abundance: NA
j_gene: TRBJ2-3
CDR3nt: TGTGCCAGCAAAGTTTTACTAGCGGTCACAGATACGCAGTATTTT
CDR3aa: CASKVLLAVTDTQYF

v_gene: TRBV5-1
d_gene: NA
abundance: many
j_gene: TRBJ1-2
CDR3nt: TGCGCCAGCAGCTTCGAGGAGTCTAACTATGGCTACACCTTC
CDR3aa: CASSFEESNYGYTF

v_gene: TRBV7-9
d_gene: NA
abundance: few
j_gene: TRBJ2-7
CDR3nt: TGTGCCAGCAGCATACAGGGTTCGTGGGAGCAGTACTTC
CDR3aa: CASSIQGSWEQYF

v_gene: TRBV12-3/TRBV12-4
d_gene: NA
abundance: few
j_gene: TRBJ1-1
CDR3nt: TGTGCCAGCAGTTTATGGGGGGCTGAAGCTTTCTTT
CDR3aa: CASSLWGAEAFF

v_gene: TRBV20-1
d_gene: NA
abundance: many
j_gene: TRBJ2-3
CDR3nt: TGCAGTGCTAGAGATCCAGTGGGGGGCGCAACAGATACGCAGTATTTT
CDR3aa: CSARDPVGGATDTQYF

v_gene: TRBV30
d_gene: NA
abundance: few
j_gene: TRBJ1-2
CDR3nt: TGTGCCTGGAGTCCCAGGACGGGGCTTTCTAACTATGGCTACACCTTC
CDR3aa: CAWSPRTGLSNYGYTF

v_gene: TRBV12-3/TRBV12-4
d_gene: NA
abundance: few
j_gene: TRBJ1-5
CDR3nt: TGTGCCAGCAGTTTTCTGTCCGGTCAACCCCAGCATTTT
CDR3aa: CASSFLSGQPQHF

v_gene: TRBV5-4
d_gene: NA
abundance: NA
j_gene: TRBJ1-2
CDR3nt: TGTGCCAGCAGCTTGCCGGGGACCCATGGCTACACCTTC
CDR3aa: CASSLPGTHGYTF

v_gene: TRBV7-2
d_gene: NA
abundance: many
j_gene: TRBJ2-3
CDR3nt: TGTGCCAGCAGCTTCCCCCGGACAAGCACAGATACGCAGTATTTT
CDR3aa: CASSFPRTSTDTQYF

v_gene: TRBV24-1
d_gene: TRBD1
abundance: many
j_gene: TRBJ1-2
CDR3nt: TGTGCCATAGGACAGGGGGAACGGTATGGCTACACCTTC
CDR3aa: CAIGQGERYGYTF

v_gene: TRBV10-3
d_gene: NA
abundance: many
j_gene: TRBJ2-3
CDR3nt: TGTGCCATCAGTGATAAGGCTAGCACAGATACGCAGTATTTT
CDR3aa: CAISDKASTDTQYF

v_gene: TRBV5-1
d_gene: NA
abundance: many
j_gene: TRBJ2-7
CDR3nt: TGCGCCAGCAGCTTGTGGGTCGGCGGAGAGCAGTACTTC
CDR3aa: CASSLWVGGEQYF

v_gene: TRBV7-2
d_gene: NA
abundance: few
j_gene: TRBJ2-1
CDR3nt: TGTGCCAGCAGCTTAGGAGGAGGGCATAGCTCCTACAATGAGCAGTTCTTC
CDR3aa: CASSLGGGHSSYNEQFF

v_gene: TRBV11-2
d_gene: NA
abundance: many
j_gene: TRBJ1-2
CDR3nt: TGTGCCAGCAGCCTATCGTCGGGGGGCGGGAACTATGGCTACACCTTC
CDR3aa: CASSLSSGGGNYGYTF

v_gene: TRBV7-3
d_gene: NA
abundance: many
j_gene: TRBJ2-6
CDR3nt: TGTGCCAGCAGCTTAACCCCAGGGTCTGGGGCCAACGTCCTGACTTTC
CDR3aa: CASSLTPGSGANVLTF

v_gene: TRBV12-3/TRBV12-4
d_gene: NA
abundance: many
j_gene: TRBJ2-2
CDR3nt: TGTGCCAGCAACGGCGGGGAGCTGTTTTTT
CDR3aa: CASNGGELFF

v_gene: TRBV20-1
d_gene: TRBD2
abundance: NA
j_gene: TRBJ2-3
CDR3nt: TGCAGTGCTAGAGATCCCCGGCGGGAGGGAGTAGATACGCAGTATTTT
CDR3aa: CSARDPRREGVDTQYF

v_gene: TRBV7-2
d_gene: NA
abundance: NA
j_gene: TRBJ1-1
CDR3nt: TGTGCCAGCAGCTTTTCTAGCAACATGAACACTGAAGCTTTCTTT
CDR3aa: CASSFSSNMNTEAFF

v_gene: TRBV5-1
d_gene: NA
abundance: many
j_gene: TRBJ2-1
CDR3nt: TGCGCCAGCAGCTACCAACCCTACAATGAGCAGTTCTTC
CDR3aa: CASSYQPYNEQFF

v_gene: TRBV11-2
d_gene: NA
abundance: many
j_gene: TRBJ2-3
CDR3nt: TGTGCCAGCAGCCCGCCAGGGAGGAGGACAGATACGCAGTATTTT
CDR3aa: CASSPPGRRTDTQYF

v_gene: TRBV18
d_gene: NA
abundance: many
j_gene: TRBJ2-6
CDR3nt: TGTGCCAGCTCACCTCCTTCTGGGGCCAACGTCCTGACTTTC
CDR3aa: CASSPPSGANVLTF

v_gene: TRBV7-8
d_gene: NA
abundance: many
j_gene: TRBJ2-2
CDR3nt: TGTGCCAGCAGCTTAGTAGCAGCCTTGAACACCGGGGAGCTGTTTTTT
CDR3aa: CASSLVAALNTGELFF

v_gene: TRBV5-6
d_gene: TRBD2
abundance: many
j_gene: TRBJ2-7
CDR3nt: TGTGCCAGCAGCTTCGGGAGGGGGAACGAGCAGTACTTC
CDR3aa: CASSFGRGNEQYF

v_gene: TRBV28
d_gene: TRBD1
abundance: few
j_gene: TRBJ2-3
CDR3nt: TGTGCCAGCAGCCTACGGGGACAGGGCCCCACAGATACGCAGTATTTT
CDR3aa: CASSLRGQGPTDTQYF

v_gene: TRBV12-3/TRBV12-4
d_gene: NA
abundance: many
j_gene: TRBJ1-6
CDR3nt: TGTGCCAGCAGCCTCCTGGGACCGACGCTAAATTCACCCCTCCACTTT
CDR3aa: CASSLLGPTLNSPLHF

v_gene: TRBV9
d_gene: TRBD1
abundance: NA
j_gene: TRBJ1-2
CDR3nt: TGTGCCAGCAGCGCCGCCGTGGGACAGGGCCTCGGCTACACCTTC
CDR3aa: CASSAAVGQGLGYTF

v_gene: TRBV6-1
d_gene: NA
abundance: few
j_gene: TRBJ1-2
CDR3nt: TGTGCCAGCAGTCCTAGGGGGACCGCTAACTATGGCTACACCTTC
CDR3aa: CASSPRGTANYGYTF

v_gene: TRBV11-1
d_gene: NA
abundance: many
j_gene: TRBJ1-2
CDR3nt: TGTGCCAGCAGCTACGGGCTAGGAGACTATGGCTACACCTTC
CDR3aa: CASSYGLGDYGYTF

v_gene: TRBV6-2/TRBV6-3
d_gene: TRBD2
abundance: many
j_gene: TRBJ2-3
CDR3nt: TGTGCCAGCCGCGGACTAGCGGGGCCCTACCGACGCACAGATACGCAGTATTTT
CDR3aa: CASRGLAGPYRRTDTQYF

v_gene: TRBV7-9
d_gene: NA
abundance: NA
j_gene: TRBJ2-4
CDR3nt: TGTGCCAGCAGCAGTAGCTCGACTAGTAACATTCAGTACTTC
CDR3aa: CASSSSSTSNIQYF